This entry features one T cell receptor beta chain sequence. Its antigen is unknown. Use of 60 Vbeta and 13 Jbeta primers characterized the PCR. Per the study methods: Counted up in a later analysis, unique TCR beta chains came to approximately 83 million, with around 10 million shared. The assay was immunoSEQ multiplex PCR, and TCRdb's table has in-frame clones only and misses some. V and J calls and clone size are copied from that table; D and trimming were computed from the DNA. The sample lists around 240,000 clones, 82% occurring once. This sample is drawn from a study of cytomegalovirus exposure and HLA in healthy donors. Study findings and constraints: Later work found that TCR association rates differed between HLA loci; DRB1 had the most and HLA-C the fewest.

The CDR3 covers 15 residues. Germline assignment: CDR1 MNHNS and CDR2 SASEGT. Trimming cost V 1 base and J 7 bases; bases outside gene matches: 6. This sequence originates from a woman in her thirties or forties in good health and CMV-seropositive. The gene calls are TRBV6-1 and TRBJ1-5; 8 bases fit TRBD1. Sequenced sample: PBMCs. CDR3 protein: CASSEGRQGRQPQHF. The CDR3 region has the DNA TGTGCCAGCAGTGAAGGACGACAGGGGAGACAGCCCCAGCATTTT.